The 24 T cell receptor beta chains reported below all come from one sample, sequenced in a study of siplizumab effects on memory and regulatory T cells. Sequencing used immunoSEQ multiplex PCR; TCRdb keeps in-frame clones, though not all of them. The table includes more than 90,000 clones, about nine tenths detected once. The sample was non-Treg CD4+ T cells sorted from blood. These receptors were collected from a human donor in good health.

V gene TRBV5-1 combines with J gene TRBJ2-1, with D uncertain. V shed 0 bases and J shed 9 bases, with 16 bases lying between them. The germline gives CDR1 SGHRS, CDR2 YFSETQ. CDR3 length: 15 residues. CDR3 sequence: CASSLETFMGGEQFF. The CDR3 DNA follows: TGCGCCAGCAGCTTGGAGACTTTCATGGGTGGTGAGCAGTTCTTC.

The V and J genes are TRBV5-6 and TRBJ2-7; 10 bases agree with TRBD2. The V gene end was trimmed by 2 bases and the J gene end by 7 bases; junction bases not matched to a gene: 12. The germline CDR1 and CDR2 sequences are SGHDT and YYEEEE. This CDR3 region has 16 residues. The CDR3 loop is CASSLIDLAGAGEQYF. CDR3 nucleotides: TGTGCCAGCAGCTTAATAGATCTAGCGGGAGCAGGAGAGCAGTACTTC.

The V call is TRBV10-3, the J call TRBJ2-1; D gene ambiguous. There are 14 residues in the CDR3. Trimming cost V 6 bases and J 0 bases, with 9 bases left between them. Germline V gives CDR1 ENHRY, CDR2 SYGVKD. The CDR3 loop is CAISRASSYNEQFF. The CDR3 DNA sequence: TGTGCCATCAGCCGCGCTAGCTCCTACAATGAGCAGTTCTTC.

This chain links TRBV15 with TRBJ2-3; possible D gene TRBD2, 5 bases. V was shortened by 0 bases and J by 0 bases, with 7 bases between the two germline ends. CDR1 is LNHNV, CDR2 YYDKDF, per germline (reference sequence). CDR3 length equals 15 residues. CDR3 loop: CATSRDGGSTDTQYF. DNA of the CDR3: TGTGCCACCAGCAGAGATGGCGGGAGCACAGATACGCAGTATTTT.

The chain joins TRBV6-5 to TRBJ2-1; 8 nucleotides align to TRBD1. The CDR3 spans 13 residues. The germline V gene has CDR1 MNHEY and CDR2 SVGAGI. V gave up 6 bases and J gave up 8 bases; unmatched junction bases: 6. The CDR3 sequence: CASSRPGGDEQFF. The CDR3 DNA sequence: TGTGCCAGCAGCCGCCCAGGGGGCGATGAGCAGTTCTTC.

The chain joins TRBV6-1 to TRBJ2-2, with D unclear. From germline, CDR1 is MNHNS and CDR2 SASEGT. With 8 bases removed from V and 2 bases from J, the gap between germline ends came to 9 bases. CDR3 length equals 13 residues. CDR3 DNA: TGTGCCAGCGGCTACAGAAACACCGGGGAGCTGTTTTTT. It specifies CASGYRNTGELFF.

This clone was seen more than once but under ten times. CDR3 sequence: CASSLTPNTEAFF. The CDR3 region has the DNA TGTGCCAGCAGCTTAACTCCCAACACTGAAGCTTTCTTT. The rearrangement joins TRBV7-3 to TRBJ1-1; no definite D call. CDR1 is SGHTA and CDR2 is FQGTGA in the germline V gene. V lost 0 bases to trimming and J lost 2 bases, with 4 bases between them. The CDR3 loop spans 13 amino acids. Based on the CDR3 plus reference TRBV7-3 and TRBJ1-1, the full variable domain is GAGVSQTPSNKVTEKGKYVELRCDPISGHTALYWYRQSLGQGPEFLIYFQGTGAADDSGLPNDRFFAVRPEGSVSTLKIQRTERGDSAVYLCASSLTPNTEAFFGQGTRLTVV.

The chain carries TRBV4-2 and TRBJ1-5, with D perhaps TRBD1 (5 bases). The length of the CDR3 is 15 residues. V was clipped by 0 bases and J by 4 bases, with 10 bases between them. The germline gives CDR1 LGHNA, CDR2 YNFKEQ. The CDR3 sequence: CASSQEIRENQPQHF. CDR3 bases: TGTGCCAGCAGCCAAGAAATCAGGGAGAATCAGCCCCAGCATTTT.

J is TRBJ2-7 and V is TRBV21-1. TRBV21-1 represents a pseudogene. The CDR3 extends over 14 amino acids. The CDR3: CASGNPGPRFEQYF. CDR3 coding DNA: TGTGCCAGCGGAAACCCGGGACCCCGTTTCGAGCAGTACTTC.

V and J are TRBV27 and TRBJ1-5; no reliable D call. Trimming shortened V by 5 bases and J by 9 bases, and 17 bases separated the two germline ends. The CDR3 sequence is 14 residues long. Germline V CDR1 and CDR2: MNHEY, SMNVEV (reference sequence). CDR3 DNA: TGTGCCAGCAGTCCCGGACCGCTGATTTGGCCCCAGCATTTT. This translates into CASSPGPLIWPQHF.

J is TRBJ2-5 and V is TRBV12-5, with D hard to call. CDR1 and CDR2 from the germline V gene are LGHNT and FRNRAP. This CDR3 comprises 14 residues. V lost 5 bases and J lost 2, with 12 bases in between. Written as DNA, the CDR3 is TGTGCTAGTGGTGCTCGAGACCGACAAGAGACCCAGTACTTC. Protein: CASGARDRQETQYF.

V gene TRBV2 combines with J gene TRBJ2-4; D possibly corresponds to TRBD2 (6 bases). The ends were cut back, 2 bases at V and 1 base at J, with 15 bases in the middle. The CDR3 is 17 amino acids. Germline CDR1 and CDR2: SNHLY and FYNNEI. The CDR3 sequence is CASSETRGGGAKNIQYF. The CDR3 DNA is TGTGCCAGCAGTGAAACGAGGGGCGGAGGGGCCAAAAACATTCAGTACTTC.

The rearrangement links TRBV28 to TRBJ2-1, with D unresolved. CDR1 and CDR2 (germline): MDHEN, SYDVKM. This CDR3 has 12 amino acids. Trimming removed 1 base at V and 7 bases at J, with 5 bases between. CDR3 sequence reads: CASSLSRNEQFF. The CDR3 DNA is TGTGCCAGCAGTTTATCACGGAATGAGCAGTTCTTC.

The rearrangement joins TRBV5-1 to TRBJ2-1; 8 positions agree with TRBD2. CDR3 length equals 15 residues. Losses at the gene ends were 3 bases for V and 4 bases for J; bases not matched to a gene: 6. Germline V CDR1 and CDR2: SGHRS, YFSETQ. CDR3 protein: CASSSGLADYNEQFF. CDR3 nucleotides: TGCGCCAGCAGCTCTGGACTAGCAGATTACAATGAGCAGTTCTTC.

The chain carries TRBV6-1 and TRBJ2-1, with TRBD2 matching 7 bases. This CDR3 spans 15 amino acids. Germline V gene sequence: CDR1 MNHNS, CDR2 SASEGT. Trimming cost V 2 bases and J 1 base; bases outside gene matches: 2. CDR3 bases: TGTGCCAGCAGTGAAAGGCGGGGGTCCTACAATGAGCAGTTCTTC. Translation: CASSERRGSYNEQFF.

The chain has TRBV18 and TRBJ2-7, with 7 positions matching TRBD2. The CDR3 runs 14 residues. Germline loops: CDR1 KGHSH, CDR2 LQKENI. V lost 4 bases to trimming and J lost 3 bases; unmatched junction nucleotides: 6. The DNA of the CDR3 is TGTGCCAGCTCACGAATCGGGACTAACTACGAGCAGTACTTC. Translating it yields CASSRIGTNYEQYF.

The chain combines TRBV5-5 with TRBJ2-5; D is unclear. Trimming took 4 bases from V and 4 from J, leaving 20 bases between them. This CDR3 has 16 residues. CDR1 and CDR2 from the germline V gene are SGHKS and YYEKEE (reference sequence). This CDR3 is CASSTHPTSKGETQYF. The CDR3, as DNA: TGTGCCAGCAGCACCCATCCGACTTCTAAGGGAGAGACCCAGTACTTC.

The chain joins TRBV30 to TRBJ2-1; D unclear. This CDR3 is built from 11 residues. The germline V gene has CDR1 GTSNPN and CDR2 SVGIG (reference sequence). The V end lost 4 bases, the J end lost 10 bases, and 11 bases lay between the germline ends. CDR3 residues: CAWTGVREQFF. CDR3 nucleotide sequence: TGTGCCTGGACTGGGGTTCGGGAGCAGTTCTTC. The entire variable domain, with the rest obtained from reference TRBV30 and TRBJ2-1, is as follows: SQTIHQWPATLVQPVGSPLSLECTVEGTSNPNLYWYRQAAGRGLQLLFYSVGIGQISSEVPQNLSASRPQDRQFILSSKKLLLSDSGFYLCAWTGVREQFFGPGTRLTVL.

The V gene is TRBV28, the J gene TRBJ2-1; D is perhaps TRBD2 (5 bases). V gave up 6 bases and J gave up 4 bases, with 10 bases separating them. Looked up from germline, CDR1 is MDHEN and CDR2 is SYDVKM. This CDR3 spans 13 amino acids. CDR3 sequence reads: CASRERSYNEQFF. The CDR3 coding sequence is TGTGCCAGCAGGGAGCGGAGTTACAATGAGCAGTTCTTC.

The chain is built from TRBV7-8 and TRBJ2-3; weak D call: TRBD2 (5 bases). Trimming removed 5 bases from V and 2 bases from J, with 11 bases in between. Germline CDR1 reads SGHVS; CDR2 reads FQNEAQ. CDR3 length: 14 residues. In DNA form, the CDR3 reads TGTGCCAGCAGCCGTCTAGCCCCCACAGATACGCAGTATTTT. Translation: CASSRLAPTDTQYF.

The rearrangement uses TRBV6-6 and TRBJ2-1; D unclear. CDR1 is MNHNY and CDR2 is SVGAGI in the germline V gene (reference sequence). The CDR3 runs to 11 residues. V lost 11 bases and J lost 5, with 10 bases in between. The chain's CDR3 is CALLRNNEQFF. The CDR3 region has the DNA TGTGCCCTTCTTAGGAACAATGAGCAGTTCTTC.

The rearrangement links TRBV6-6 to TRBJ2-1, with 9 bases matching TRBD1. V lost 6 bases and J lost 4; bases outside the gene matches: 4. This CDR3 contains 14 residues. CDR1 is MNHNY and CDR2 is SVGAGI in the germline V gene (reference sequence). CDR3 nucleotides: TGTGCCAGCAGAACGACAGGGGGTTACAATGAGCAGTTCTTC. As protein: CASRTTGGYNEQFF.

This clone was counted a few times. The chain combines TRBV19 with TRBJ2-7; 8 bases match TRBD1. The junction had 9 bases not matched to a gene; V was cut back by 10 bases and J by 7 bases. Germline V lookup: CDR1 LNHDA, CDR2 SQIVND (reference sequence). This CDR3 is built from 12 residues. The CDR3 loop reads CATRDRKEEQYF. CDR3 DNA: TGTGCCACCCGGGACAGGAAAGAGGAGCAGTACTTC.

The chain couples TRBV21-1 to TRBJ1-1; the table's D call of TRBD1 was not tested on the DNA. TRBV21-1 is described as a pseudogene. The CDR3 runs to 17 residues. CDR3 residues: CASSKVGQGPMNTEAFF. The DNA of the CDR3 is TGTGCCAGCAGCAAAGTTGGACAGGGCCCCATGAACACTGAAGCTTTCTTT.